This T cell receptor beta chain is drawn from a study of cytomegalovirus exposure and HLA in healthy donors. As for the study in general: In terms of ancestry, the Caucasian-associated cluster contained roughly 80% of the 350 to 450 genotyped donors. Regarding the study as a whole: In a later analysis, the majority of CMV-associated beta chains seemingly showed HLA restriction. Highly shared sequence variants in one cluster were likely a sequencing artifact.

The PCR made use of 60 Vbeta and 13 Jbeta primers. TCRdb keeps only in-frame clones here, not all; method: immunoSEQ multiplex PCR. The table has around 130,000 clones, around four fifths seen once; the top ten hold more than 1.5%. For this clone: The antigen is unknown.

The CDR3 extends over 17 amino acids. Germline-derived CDR1 and CDR2 are SGHTA and FQGNSA. The junction had 9 bases not matched to a gene; V was cut back by 2 bases and J by 5 bases. This chain links TRBV7-2 with TRBJ2-7; 13 bases map to TRBD2. The material sequenced was PBMCs. This clonotype was sampled from a man aged 40-50 years in good health and CMV-seronegative. For the CDR3, the DNA is TGTGCCAGCAGCTTACTTCTAACTAGCGGGAGGGCTCACGAGCAGTACTTC. It specifies CASSLLLTSGRAHEQYF.